This TCR beta chain was captured in a study of response to subunit inactivated influenza vaccine. Points from the study as a whole: Authors suggested each seasonal influenza vaccination recruits few new T cells.

One entry per CDR3 protein results from TCRdb running MiXCR on the RT-PCR reads. The table records around 530,000 distinct CDR3 sequences, about 17% of them present only once. V lost 6 bases and J lost 7, with 12 bases in between. This CDR3 is 12 amino acids long. Germline loops: CDR1 KGHSH, CDR2 LQKENI. In the case of this clonotype: Antigen unknown.

The sequences come from CD4+ T cells sorted from PBMCs, collected roughly 24 months after vaccination. The V and J genes are TRBV18 and TRBJ1-1, with D possibly being TRBD1 (5 bases). This sequence originates from a man between 50 and 70 years old who received an inactivated influenza vaccine. In nucleotides, the CDR3 is TGTGCCAGCTCTCCCGGGGGAGTTGAAGCTTTCTTT. Translating it yields CASSPGGVEAFF.